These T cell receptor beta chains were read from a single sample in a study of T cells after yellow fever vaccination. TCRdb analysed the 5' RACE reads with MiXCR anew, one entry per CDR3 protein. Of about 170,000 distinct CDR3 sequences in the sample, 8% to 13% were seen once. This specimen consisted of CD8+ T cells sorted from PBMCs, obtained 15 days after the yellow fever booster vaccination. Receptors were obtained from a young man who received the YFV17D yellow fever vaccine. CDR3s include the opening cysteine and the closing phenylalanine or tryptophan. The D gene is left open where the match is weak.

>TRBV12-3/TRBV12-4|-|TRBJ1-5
CASSHGTRGNQPQHF
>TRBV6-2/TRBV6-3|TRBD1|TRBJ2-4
CASSSRGLSKNIQYF
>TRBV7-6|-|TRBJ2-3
CASSFAGTTDTQYF
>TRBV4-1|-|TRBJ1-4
CASSPLGEGTANEKLFF
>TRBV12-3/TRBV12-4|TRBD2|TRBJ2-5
CASSPKTFGGGKGETQYF
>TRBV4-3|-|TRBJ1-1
CASSQEYAGTNTEAFF
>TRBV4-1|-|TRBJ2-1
CASSLRGSGDEQFF
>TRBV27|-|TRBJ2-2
CASSPGPGGTTGELFF
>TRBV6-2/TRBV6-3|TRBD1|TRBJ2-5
CASRTGQGEGETQYF
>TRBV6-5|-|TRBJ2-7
CASSYGPGNAYEQYF
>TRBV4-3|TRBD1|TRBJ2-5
CASSPSPLPGGQETQYF
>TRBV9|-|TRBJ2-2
CASSPGAVGSNGELFF
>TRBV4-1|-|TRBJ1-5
CASSPRWGSNQPQHF
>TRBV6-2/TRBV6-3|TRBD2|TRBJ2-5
CASNLAGGETQYF
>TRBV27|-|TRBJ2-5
CASSLYGETQYF
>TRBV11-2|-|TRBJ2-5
CASSLVGMTDMYQETQYF
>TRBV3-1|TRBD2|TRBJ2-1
CASSRPASGYNEQFF
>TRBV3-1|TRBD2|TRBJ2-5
CASSQARLAGGRETQYF
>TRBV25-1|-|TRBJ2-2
CASSDREGTGELFF